This is a list of T cell receptor beta chains from one sample in a study of shared clonotypes between healthy human individuals. Assay: immunoSEQ multiplex PCR; the TCRdb copy retains only in-frame clones and omits some. In the table there are fewer than 1.4 million clones, 78% of which are singletons. Sequencing input: memory CD4+ T cells from PBMCs. All receptors come from a young man in good health. Some clones in this sample may be carry-over from other donors' samples. Each CDR3 is given with its conserved first and last residue. A D gene is named only where the DNA matches it firmly. Clone size is not always given. Where it is, it says once, few, many or a class for expanded clones.

v_gene	d_gene	j_gene	abundance	CDR3aa	CDR3nt
TRBV27	NA	TRBJ1-5	NA	CASSLRGGDQPQHF	TGTGCCAGCAGTTTAAGGGGGGGGGATCAGCCCCAGCATTTT
TRBV7-3	NA	TRBJ1-2	NA	CASSLGAQQSYGYTF	TGTGCCAGCAGCTTAGGGGCCCAACAGTCCTATGGCTACACCTTC
TRBV5-6	NA	TRBJ1-4	NA	CASSLGPFNEKLFF	TGTGCCAGCAGCTTGGGACCGTTTAATGAAAAACTGTTTTTT
TRBV9	TRBD2	TRBJ2-7	few	CASSLGLAGPQDF	TGTGCCAGCAGCCTCGGACTAGCGGGACCCCAGGACTTC
TRBV27	TRBD1	TRBJ2-7	few	CASSSGFVGTGAYEQYF	TGTGCCAGCAGTTCCGGATTTGTGGGGACAGGGGCCTACGAGCAGTACTTC
TRBV28	TRBD1	TRBJ2-7	once	CASSFQGESSYEQYF	TGTGCCAGCAGTTTTCAGGGGGAGAGCTCCTACGAGCAGTACTTC
TRBV9	NA	TRBJ2-1	NA	CASRRDDEQFF	TGTGCCAGCAGGCGGGATGATGAGCAGTTCTTC
TRBV21-1	NA	TRBJ2-1	NA	CASSKNVDREAGSLYEQFF	TGTGCCAGCAGCAAAAATGTGGACAGGGAGGCCGGGAGCTTGTATGAGCAGTTCTTC
TRBV20-1	NA	TRBJ2-2	NA	CSAPDPGGVFF	TGCAGTGCTCCCGACCCCGGGGGTGTGTTTTTT
TRBV19	NA	TRBJ1-1	many	CASGNRNTEAFF	TGTGCCAGTGGCAACAGAAACACTGAAGCTTTCTTT
TRBV30	TRBD2	TRBJ2-5	once	CAWSQRGLAGGEQYF	TGTGCCTGGTCCCAACGAGGACTAGCGGGAGGAGAGCAGTACTTC